Below, one T cell receptor (beta chain) is given with its context. TCRdb redid the calling of the 5' RACE reads with MiXCR, one entry per CDR3 protein. The data hold about 430,000 distinct CDR3 sequences, with around 17% observed a single time. This sample was included in a study of T-cell memory formation after mild COVID-19. The V and J ends lost 1 base and 5 bases respectively, with 8 bases between them. Germline V gives CDR1 LGHNA, CDR2 YNFKEQ. The CDR3 loop spans 13 amino acids. The sequenced sample consisted of PBMCs or a T cell subset sorted from them (not recorded which). The chain has TRBV4-2 and TRBJ1-2; no clear D gene. This sequence was found in a man younger than 30 who had mild COVID-19 (a few samples of this study predate the infection). Cell type and time point are not known. DNA for the CDR3: TGTGCCAGCAGCCAAGCCCTACGGTATGGCTACACCTTC. This codes for CASSQALRYGYTF.